This entry features one TCR beta chain sequence. This specimen comes from a study of Ad26.COV2.S vaccination and SARS-CoV-2 variants. Germline values: CDR1 LNHDA, CDR2 SQIVND (reference sequence). Trimming left V 6 bases short and J 4 bases short, with 21 bases between. The CDR3 is made up of 16 amino acids. Described treatment: over 15 received Ad26.COV2.S at low or high dose, single or two shots; a few received placebo; per-sample allocation not given. Material that was analyzed had been drawn on day 63 after the first vaccine or placebo injection. Boston supplied an adult donor aged 18-55 years. An Ad26 vector expressing Wuhan-strain SARS-CoV-2 spike served as the vaccine. Data came from immunoSEQ multiplex PCR; TCRdb stores just in-frame clones and leaves some out. The sample consists of 300,000 to 400,000 clones, roughly 84% of them appearing once.

The source material was peripheral blood, sampled in a trial of Ad26.COV2.S vaccine versus placebo. J is TRBJ2-5 and V is TRBV19; possibly TRBD1 for D (5 bases). The clonotype was recovered from a person aged 18-60 years who received the Ad26.COV2.S COVID-19 vaccine or a placebo. For the CDR3, the DNA is TGTGCCAGTAGCCCACTGGACACTGGATGGGGAGAGACCCAGTACTTC. Translated: CASSPLDTGWGETQYF.